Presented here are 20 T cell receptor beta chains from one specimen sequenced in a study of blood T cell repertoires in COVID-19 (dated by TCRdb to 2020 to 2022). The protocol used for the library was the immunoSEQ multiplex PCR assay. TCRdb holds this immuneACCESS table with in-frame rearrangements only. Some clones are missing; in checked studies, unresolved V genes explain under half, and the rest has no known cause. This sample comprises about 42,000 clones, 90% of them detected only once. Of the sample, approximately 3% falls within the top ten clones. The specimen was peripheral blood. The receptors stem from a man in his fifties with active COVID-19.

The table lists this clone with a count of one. The CDR3, as DNA: TGTGCCAGCAGCAGGGGACAGTCGACACGGGAAGCTTTCTTT. This sequence encodes CASSRGQSTREAFF. This chain links TRBV9 with TRBJ1-1; 7 bases agree with TRBD1. V gave up 4 bases and J gave up 8 bases; unmatched junction bases: 11. Per germline, CDR1 SGDLS and CDR2 YYNGEE. CDR3 length: 14 amino acids.

The CDR3 DNA is TGTGCCAGCAGGGCCGAGGGAAACTATGGCTACACCTTC. It encodes CASRAEGNYGYTF. The chain couples TRBV3-1 (or the pseudogene TRBV3-2) to TRBJ1-2; D not certain. The V end was cut by 6 bases, the J end by 2 bases, with 10 bases between. CDR1 and CDR2 (germline): LGHDT, YNNKEL (reference sequence). This CDR3 contains 13 residues.

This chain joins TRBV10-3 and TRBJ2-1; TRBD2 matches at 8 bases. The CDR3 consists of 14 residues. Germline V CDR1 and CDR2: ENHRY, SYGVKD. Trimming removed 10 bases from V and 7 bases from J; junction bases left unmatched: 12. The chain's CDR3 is CATGAGGHGNEQFF. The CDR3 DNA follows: TGTGCCACCGGGGCGGGGGGCCACGGGAATGAGCAGTTCTTC.

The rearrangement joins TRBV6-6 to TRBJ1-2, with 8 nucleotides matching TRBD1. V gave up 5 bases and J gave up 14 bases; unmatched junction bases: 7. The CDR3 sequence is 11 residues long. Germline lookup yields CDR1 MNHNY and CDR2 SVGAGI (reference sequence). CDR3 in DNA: TGTGCCAGCAGTCAGGACAGGGCGCGGACCTTC. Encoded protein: CASSQDRARTF.

The CDR3: CASSLEGGAATQYF. The CDR3 nucleotides read TGTGCCAGCAGCTTAGAAGGGGGTGCAGCTACGCAGTATTTT. This rearrangement joins TRBV7-9 to TRBJ2-3, with a weak D call TRBD1 (6 bases). Germline CDR1 reads SEHNR; CDR2 reads FQNEAQ (reference sequence). The CDR3 has 14 residues. V gave up 1 base and J gave up 8 bases, with 13 bases separating them.

CDR3 DNA: TGTGCCAGTAGTACTCCCTACGAGCAGTACTTC. As protein: CASSTPYEQYF. This chain joins TRBV19 and TRBJ2-7; D is ambiguous. The CDR3 runs 11 residues. CDR1 is LNHDA and CDR2 is SQIVND in the germline V gene (reference sequence). V was trimmed by 4 bases and J by 2 bases, leaving 3 bases between them.

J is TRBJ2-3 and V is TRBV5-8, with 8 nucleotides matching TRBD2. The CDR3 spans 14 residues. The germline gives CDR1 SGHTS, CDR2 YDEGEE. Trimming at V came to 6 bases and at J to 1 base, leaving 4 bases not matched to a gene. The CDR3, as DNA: TGTGCCAGCACCCTTAGCGGGGGCACAGATACGCAGTATTTT. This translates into CASTLSGGTDTQYF.

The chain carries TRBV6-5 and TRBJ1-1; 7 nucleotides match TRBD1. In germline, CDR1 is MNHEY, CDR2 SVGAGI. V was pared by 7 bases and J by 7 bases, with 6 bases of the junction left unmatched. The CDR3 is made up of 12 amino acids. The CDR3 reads CASTRDSHEAFF. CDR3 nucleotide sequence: TGTGCCAGCACCCGGGACAGTCATGAAGCTTTCTTT.

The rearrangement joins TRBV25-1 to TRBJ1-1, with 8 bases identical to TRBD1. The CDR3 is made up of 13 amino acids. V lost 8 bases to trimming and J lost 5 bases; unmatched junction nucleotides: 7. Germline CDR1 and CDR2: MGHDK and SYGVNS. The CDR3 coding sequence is TGTGCCAGCGGGCAGGGGGCACGTACTGAAGCTTTCTTT. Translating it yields CASGQGARTEAFF.

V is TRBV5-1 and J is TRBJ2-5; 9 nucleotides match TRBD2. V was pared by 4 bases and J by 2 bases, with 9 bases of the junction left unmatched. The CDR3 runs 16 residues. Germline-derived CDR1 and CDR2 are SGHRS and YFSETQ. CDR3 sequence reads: CASSTGTSQGQETQYF. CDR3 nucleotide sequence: TGCGCCAGCAGCACCGGGACTAGCCAGGGGCAAGAGACCCAGTACTTC.

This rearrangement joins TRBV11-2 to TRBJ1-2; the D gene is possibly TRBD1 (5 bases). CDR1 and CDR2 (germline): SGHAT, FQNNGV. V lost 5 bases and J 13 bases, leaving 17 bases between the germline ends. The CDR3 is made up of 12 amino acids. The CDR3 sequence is CASSPPRAPPTF. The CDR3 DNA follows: TGTGCCAGCAGCCCCCCCAGGGCCCCCCCCACCTTC.

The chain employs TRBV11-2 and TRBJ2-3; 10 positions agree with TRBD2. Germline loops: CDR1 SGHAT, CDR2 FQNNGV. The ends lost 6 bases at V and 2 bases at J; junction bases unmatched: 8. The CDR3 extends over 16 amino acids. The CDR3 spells CASRPLSGGPTDTQYF. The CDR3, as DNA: TGTGCCAGCAGGCCCCTTAGCGGGGGGCCCACAGATACGCAGTATTTT.

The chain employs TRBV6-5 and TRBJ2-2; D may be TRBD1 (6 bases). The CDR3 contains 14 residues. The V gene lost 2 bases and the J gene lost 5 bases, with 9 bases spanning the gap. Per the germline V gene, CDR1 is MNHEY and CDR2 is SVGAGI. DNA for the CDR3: TGTGCCAGCAGTTACGACAGGAGAACCGGGGAGCTGTTTTTT. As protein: CASSYDRRTGELFF.

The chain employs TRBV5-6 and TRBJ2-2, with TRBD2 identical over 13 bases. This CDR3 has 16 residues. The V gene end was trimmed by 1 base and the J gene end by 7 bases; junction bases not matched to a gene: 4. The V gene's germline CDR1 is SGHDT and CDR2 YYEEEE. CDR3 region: CASSLRTSGGGGELFF. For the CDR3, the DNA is TGTGCCAGCAGCTTGAGGACTAGCGGGGGAGGCGGGGAGCTGTTTTTT.

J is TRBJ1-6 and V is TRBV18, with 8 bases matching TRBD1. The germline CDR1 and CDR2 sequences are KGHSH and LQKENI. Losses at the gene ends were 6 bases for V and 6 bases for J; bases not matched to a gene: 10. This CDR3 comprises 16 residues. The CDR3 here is CASSRTGGTSNSPLHF. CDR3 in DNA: TGTGCCAGCTCCCGCACAGGGGGAACGAGTAATTCACCCCTCCACTTT.

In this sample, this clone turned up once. Here the CDR3 DNA reads TGTGCCATCAAGGCGGTGGGGGCGCAGACTGAAGCTTTCTTT. As protein: CAIKAVGAQTEAFF. The chain combines TRBV10-3 with TRBJ1-1; TRBD1 might be the D (6 bases). The V and J ends lost 7 bases and 5 bases respectively, with 17 bases between them. CDR3 length: 14 amino acids. Germline CDR1 reads ENHRY; CDR2 reads SYGVKD.

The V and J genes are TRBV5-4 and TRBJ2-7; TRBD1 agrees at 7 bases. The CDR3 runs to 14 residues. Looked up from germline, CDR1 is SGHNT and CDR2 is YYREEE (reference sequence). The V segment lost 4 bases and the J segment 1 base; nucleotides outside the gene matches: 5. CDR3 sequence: CASSRDRMSYEQYF. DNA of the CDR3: TGTGCCAGCAGCAGGGACAGAATGTCCTACGAGCAGTACTTC.

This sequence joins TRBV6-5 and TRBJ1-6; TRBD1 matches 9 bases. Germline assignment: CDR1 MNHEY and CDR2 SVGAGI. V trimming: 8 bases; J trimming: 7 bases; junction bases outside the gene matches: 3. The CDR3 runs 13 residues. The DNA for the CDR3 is TGTGCCAGCCGGGACAGGGTCAATTCACCCCTCCACTTT. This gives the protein CASRDRVNSPLHF.

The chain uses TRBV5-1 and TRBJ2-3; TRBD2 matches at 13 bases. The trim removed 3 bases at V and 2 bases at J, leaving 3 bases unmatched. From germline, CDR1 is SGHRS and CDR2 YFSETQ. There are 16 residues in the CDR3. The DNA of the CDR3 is TGCGCCAGCAGCTCAACTAGCGGGGGGGTCACAGATACGCAGTATTTT. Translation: CASSSTSGGVTDTQYF.

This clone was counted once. CDR3 region: CSVVPGDTGELFF. For the CDR3, the DNA is TGCAGCGTTGTTCCAGGGGATACCGGGGAGCTGTTTTTT. This rearrangement joins TRBV29-1 to TRBJ2-2, with D possibly TRBD1 on 6 matching bases. This CDR3 comprises 13 residues. Germline CDR1 SQVTM, CDR2 ANQGSEA. The ends were cut back, 4 bases at V and 5 bases at J, with 11 bases in the middle.